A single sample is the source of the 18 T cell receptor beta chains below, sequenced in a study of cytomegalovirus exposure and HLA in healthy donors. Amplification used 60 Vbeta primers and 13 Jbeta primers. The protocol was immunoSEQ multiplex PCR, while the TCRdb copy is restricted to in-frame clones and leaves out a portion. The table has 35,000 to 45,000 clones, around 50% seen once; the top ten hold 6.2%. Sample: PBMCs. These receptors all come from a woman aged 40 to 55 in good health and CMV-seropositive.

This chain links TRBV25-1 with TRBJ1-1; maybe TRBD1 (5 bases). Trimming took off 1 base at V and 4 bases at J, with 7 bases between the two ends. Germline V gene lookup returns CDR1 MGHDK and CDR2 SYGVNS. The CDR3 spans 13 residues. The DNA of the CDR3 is TGTGCCAGCAGTGAATTGGGGGGCACTGAAGCTTTCTTT. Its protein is CASSELGGTEAFF.

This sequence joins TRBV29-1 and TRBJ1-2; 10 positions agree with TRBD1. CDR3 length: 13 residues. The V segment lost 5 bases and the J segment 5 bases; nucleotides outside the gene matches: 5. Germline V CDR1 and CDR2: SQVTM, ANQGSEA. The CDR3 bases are TGCAGCGTTTGGACAGGGGGTAGATATGGCTACACCTTC. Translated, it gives CSVWTGGRYGYTF.

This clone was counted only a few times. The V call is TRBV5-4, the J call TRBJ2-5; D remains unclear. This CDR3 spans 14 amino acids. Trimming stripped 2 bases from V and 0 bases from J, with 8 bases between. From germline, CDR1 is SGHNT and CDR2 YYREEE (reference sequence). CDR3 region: CASSFVQYQETQYF. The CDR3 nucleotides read TGTGCCAGCAGCTTCGTACAGTACCAAGAGACCCAGTACTTC. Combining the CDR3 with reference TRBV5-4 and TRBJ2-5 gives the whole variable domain ETGVTQSPTHLIKTRGQQVTLRCSSQSGHNTVSWYQQALGQGPQFIFQYYREEENGRGNFPPRFSGLQFPNYSSELNVNALELDDSALYLCASSFVQYQETQYFGPGTRLLVL.

This chain's CDR3 is CSVTGTKFYEQYF. DNA for the CDR3: TGCAGCGTCACCGGGACAAAGTTCTACGAGCAGTACTTC. The rearrangement joins TRBV29-1 to TRBJ2-7; a possible D gene is TRBD1 (6 bases). CDR1 and CDR2 from the germline V gene are SQVTM and ANQGSEA. Trimming removed 6 bases from V and 3 bases from J, with 15 bases in between. This CDR3 is 13 amino acids long.

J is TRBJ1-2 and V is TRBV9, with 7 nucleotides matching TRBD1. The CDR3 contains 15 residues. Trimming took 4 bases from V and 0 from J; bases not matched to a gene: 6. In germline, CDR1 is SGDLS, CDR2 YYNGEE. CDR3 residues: CASSLAGQSNYGYTF. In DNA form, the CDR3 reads TGTGCCAGCAGCCTAGCGGGACAGTCTAACTATGGCTACACCTTC.

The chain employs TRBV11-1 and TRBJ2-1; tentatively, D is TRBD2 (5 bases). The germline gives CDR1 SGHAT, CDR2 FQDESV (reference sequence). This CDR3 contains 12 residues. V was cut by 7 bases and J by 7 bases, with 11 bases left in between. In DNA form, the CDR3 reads TGTGCCAGCACCCCCAGAGGGAATGAGCAGTTCTTC. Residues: CASTPRGNEQFF.

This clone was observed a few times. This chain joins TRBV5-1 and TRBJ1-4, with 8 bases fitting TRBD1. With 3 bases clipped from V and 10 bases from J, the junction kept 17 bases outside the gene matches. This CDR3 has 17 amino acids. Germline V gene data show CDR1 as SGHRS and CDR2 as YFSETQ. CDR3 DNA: TGCGCCAGCAGCTCAAAGGGGGCTCCAGGGGGCGAGGGAAAACTGTTTTTT. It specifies CASSSKGAPGGEGKLFF.

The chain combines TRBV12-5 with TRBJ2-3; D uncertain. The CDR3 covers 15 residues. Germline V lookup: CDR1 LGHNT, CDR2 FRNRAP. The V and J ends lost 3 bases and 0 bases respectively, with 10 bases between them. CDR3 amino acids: CASGLRQASTDTQYF. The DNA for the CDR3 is TGTGCTAGTGGTTTACGGCAGGCAAGCACAGATACGCAGTATTTT. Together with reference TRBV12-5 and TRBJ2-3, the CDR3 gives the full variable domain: DARVTQTPRHKVTEMGQEVTMRCQPILGHNTVFWYRQTMMQGLELLAYFRNRAPLDDSGMPKDRFSAEMPDATLATLKIQPSEPRDSAVYFCASGLRQASTDTQYFGPGTRLTVL.

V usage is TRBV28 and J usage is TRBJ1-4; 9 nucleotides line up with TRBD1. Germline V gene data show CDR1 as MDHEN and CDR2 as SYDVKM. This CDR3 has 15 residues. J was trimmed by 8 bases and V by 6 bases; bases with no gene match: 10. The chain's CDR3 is CASRPRQGEYEKLFF. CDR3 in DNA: TGTGCCAGCAGACCAAGACAGGGGGAATACGAAAAACTGTTTTTT.

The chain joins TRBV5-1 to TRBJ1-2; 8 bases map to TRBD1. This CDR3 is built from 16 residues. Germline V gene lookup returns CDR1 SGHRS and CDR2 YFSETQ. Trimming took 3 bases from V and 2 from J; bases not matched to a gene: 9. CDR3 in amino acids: CASSSKARTGNYGYTF. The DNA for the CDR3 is TGCGCCAGCAGCTCTAAGGCCCGGACAGGGAACTATGGCTACACCTTC.

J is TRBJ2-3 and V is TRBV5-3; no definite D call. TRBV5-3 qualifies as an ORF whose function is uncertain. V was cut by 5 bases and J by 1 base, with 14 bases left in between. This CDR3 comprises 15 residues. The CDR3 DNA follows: TGTGCCAGAAGGGGTCGTTTGAGGCGCACAGATACGCAGTATTTT. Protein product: CARRGRLRRTDTQYF.

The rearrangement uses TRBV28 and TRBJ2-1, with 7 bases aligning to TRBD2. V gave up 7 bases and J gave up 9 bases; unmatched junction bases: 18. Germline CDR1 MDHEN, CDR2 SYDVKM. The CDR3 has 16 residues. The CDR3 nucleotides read TGTGCCAGCAATGGGAGGGGCGGGACTAACTCGTTTGAGCAGTTCTTC. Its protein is CASNGRGGTNSFEQFF.

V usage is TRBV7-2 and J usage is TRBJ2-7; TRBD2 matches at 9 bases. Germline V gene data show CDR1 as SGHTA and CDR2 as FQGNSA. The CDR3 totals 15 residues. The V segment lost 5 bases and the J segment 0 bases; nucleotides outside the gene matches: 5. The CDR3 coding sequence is TGTGCCAGCAGCCCCGGACTAGCGAGCTCCTACGAGCAGTACTTC. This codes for CASSPGLASSYEQYF. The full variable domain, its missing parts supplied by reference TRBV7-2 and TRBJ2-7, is GAGVSQSPSNKVTEKGKDVELRCDPISGHTALYWYRQSLGQGLEFLIYFQGNSAPDKSGLPSDRFSAERTGGSVSTLTIQRTQQEDSAVYLCASSPGLASSYEQYFGPGTRLTVT.

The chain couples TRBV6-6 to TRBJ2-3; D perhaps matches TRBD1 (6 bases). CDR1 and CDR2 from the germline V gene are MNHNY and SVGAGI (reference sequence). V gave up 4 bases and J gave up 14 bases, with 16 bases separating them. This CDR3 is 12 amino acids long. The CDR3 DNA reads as TGTGCCAGCAGTTGGGACATCAATTGGCTGTATTTT. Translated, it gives CASSWDINWLYF.

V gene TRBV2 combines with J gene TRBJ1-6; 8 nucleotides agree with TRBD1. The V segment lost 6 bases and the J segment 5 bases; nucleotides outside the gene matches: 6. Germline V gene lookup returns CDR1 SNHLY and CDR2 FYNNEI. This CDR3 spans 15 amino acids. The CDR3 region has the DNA TGTGCCAGCAGGGTGGGACAGGCAAATAATTCACCCCTCCACTTT. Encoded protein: CASRVGQANNSPLHF.

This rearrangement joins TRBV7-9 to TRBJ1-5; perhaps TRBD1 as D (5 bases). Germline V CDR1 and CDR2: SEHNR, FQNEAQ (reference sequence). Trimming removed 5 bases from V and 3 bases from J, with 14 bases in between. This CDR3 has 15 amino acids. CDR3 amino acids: CASSPGGSYNQPQHF. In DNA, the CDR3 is TGTGCCAGCAGCCCCGGGGGGTCGTACAATCAGCCCCAGCATTTT. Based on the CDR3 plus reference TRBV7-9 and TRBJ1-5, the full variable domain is DTGVSQNPRHKITKRGQNVTFRCDPISEHNRLYWYRQTLGQGPEFLTYFQNEAQLEKSRLLSDRFSAERPKGSFSTLEIQRTEQGDSAMYLCASSPGGSYNQPQHFGDGTRLSIL.

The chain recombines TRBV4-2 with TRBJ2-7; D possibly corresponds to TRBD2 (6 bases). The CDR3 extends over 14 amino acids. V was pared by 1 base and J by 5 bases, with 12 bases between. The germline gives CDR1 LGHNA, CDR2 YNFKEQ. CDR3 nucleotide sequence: TGTGCCAGCAGCCAAGTTTCTAGCGAACACGAGCAGTACTTC. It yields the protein CASSQVSSEHEQYF.

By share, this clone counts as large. The CDR3 region has the DNA TGTGCCAGCAGCCAAGATAGGAGGGACACTGAAGCTTTCTTT. Encoded protein: CASSQDRRDTEAFF. The rearrangement uses TRBV4-2 and TRBJ1-1, with D unresolved. The germline V gene has CDR1 LGHNA and CDR2 YNFKEQ. The CDR3 loop spans 14 amino acids. Trimming removed 0 bases from V and 3 bases from J, with 8 bases in between.